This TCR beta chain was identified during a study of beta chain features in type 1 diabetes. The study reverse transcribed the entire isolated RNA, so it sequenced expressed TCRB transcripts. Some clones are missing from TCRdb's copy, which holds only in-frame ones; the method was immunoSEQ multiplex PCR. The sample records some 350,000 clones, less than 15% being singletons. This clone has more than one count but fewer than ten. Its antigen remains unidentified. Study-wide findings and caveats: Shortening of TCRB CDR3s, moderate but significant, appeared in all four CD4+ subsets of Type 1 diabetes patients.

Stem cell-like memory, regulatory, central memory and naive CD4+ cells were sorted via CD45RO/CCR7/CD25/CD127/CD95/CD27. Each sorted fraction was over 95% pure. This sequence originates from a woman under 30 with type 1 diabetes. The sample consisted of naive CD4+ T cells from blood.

The CDR3 sequence: CAWGLLSNYGYTF. CDR3 in DNA: TGTGCCTGGGGCCTCCTTAGCAACTATGGCTACACCTTC. The chain links TRBV30 to TRBJ1-2; D gene uncertain. CDR1 and CDR2 from the germline V gene are GTSNPN and SVGIG (reference sequence). V was pared by 5 bases and J by 2 bases, with 12 bases between. CDR3 length: 13 residues.